This T cell receptor (beta chain) came from a study of cytomegalovirus exposure and HLA in healthy donors. Whole-study findings and limits: Later on, an analysis showed TCR association rates differing by HLA locus, with DRB1 the most and HLA-C the fewest. Association of a missense DCLRE1C variant with TCR beta V- and J-gene trimming was reported in a later analysis. A later analysis appeared to link common viral pathogens to several of the most significant clusters.

This CDR3 spans 13 amino acids. Germline CDR1 is MNHEY and CDR2 is SVGAGI. Trimming left V 0 bases short and J 7 bases short, with 6 bases between. This PCR relied on a set of 60 Vbeta primers and 13 Jbeta primers. Data came from immunoSEQ multiplex PCR; TCRdb stores just in-frame clones and leaves some out. The sample yields over 150,000 clones, roughly 76% seen once. Remarks on this clone: The antigen remains undetermined.

The clonotype comes from a male donor in good health and CMV-seronegative. This chain joins TRBV6-5 and TRBJ1-4; TRBD1 is a possible D gene (5 bases). Specimen: PBMCs. CDR3 residues: CASSYSGGEKLFF. The CDR3 DNA reads TGTGCCAGCAGTTACTCCGGGGGTGAAAAACTGTTTTTT.